Reported below is one T cell receptor beta chain. What it recognizes is unknown. This record comes from a study of vaccination effects on CD4 cells after COVID-19. In the study overall: A couple of convalescent pre-vaccine samples were taken 142 and 148 days post-diagnosis.

The table came from immunoSEQ multiplex PCR; TCRdb's copy has only in-frame clones and leaves some out. The sample has tens of thousands of clones, about two thirds seen once. The V end was cut by 7 bases, the J end by 5 bases, with 14 bases between. The CDR3 is 13 amino acids. Germline V gene sequence: CDR1 MNHEY, CDR2 SVGAGI. Sequencing in the ViraFEST assay came after antigen-specific CD4+ T cells had been expanded with viral peptide pools, which were used to stimulate PBMC. CD4+ T cells were isolated after less than 13 days of culture. PCR-confirmed SARS-CoV-2 infection occurred in the person between March and December 2020. Half-medium exchanges with IL-2 medium took place on days 3 and 7.

The clonotype was recovered from a human donor who had a prior SARS-CoV-2 infection. The chain links TRBV6-5 to TRBJ1-1; possibly TRBD1 for D (5 bases). The sample consisted of CD4+ T cells from PBMCs cultured with a peptide pool, taken before COVID-19 vaccination. CDR3 DNA: TGTGCCAGCACCCCCGGGGGGAGGACTGAAGCTTTCTTT. It is translated as CASTPGGRTEAFF.